The rows below give T cell receptor beta chains drawn from one sample of a study of T cell responses to AZD1222 COVID-19 vaccine. TCRdb keeps only in-frame clones here, not all; method: immunoSEQ multiplex PCR. This table holds fewer than 200,000 clones, just over 85% found once. The sequenced sample was peripheral blood, obtained 28 days after the second AZD1222 dose. All receptors derive from an adult who received the AZD1222 COVID-19 vaccine. CDR3s include the opening cysteine and the closing phenylalanine or tryptophan. The D gene is left open where the match is weak. Clone size is shown for a subset of rows, as once, few, many or a class of expanded clone.

clone_size	d_call	cdr3_length	v_call	j_call	cdr3_nt	cdr3_aa
.	TRBD1	16	TRBV28	TRBJ1-3	TGTGCCAGCAGTCGGACAGGGGTGTCAGGTGGAAACACCATATATTTT	CASSRTGVSGGNTIYF
.	TRBD1	16	TRBV5-1	TRBJ2-7	TGCGCCAGCAGCGTGGGACAGGTAGATTACTCCTACGAGCAGTACTTC	CASSVGQVDYSYEQYF
few	TRBD1	14	TRBV2	TRBJ2-3	TGTGCCAGCCTGGGCAGGGGGATTACAGATACGCAGTATTTT	CASLGRGITDTQYF
.	TRBD2	15	TRBV18	TRBJ2-1	TGTGCCAGCTCACCTCTGCGGGGGGGCGAGAATGAGCAGTTCTTC	CASSPLRGGENEQFF
.	TRBD2	15	TRBV5-1	TRBJ2-3	TGCGCCAGCAGCCTGAGCGGGGACCGCACAGATACGCAGTATTTT	CASSLSGDRTDTQYF
.	.	14	TRBV30	TRBJ1-3	TGTGCCTGGAGCCTCAGGGGTTCTGGAAACACCATATATTTT	CAWSLRGSGNTIYF
.	TRBD1	20	TRBV19	TRBJ1-3	TGTGCCAGTAGTATCGACGGGACAGGGCCCGAGGTAACTTCTGGAAACACCATATATTTT	CASSIDGTGPEVTSGNTIYF
.	TRBD2	16	TRBV24-1	TRBJ2-1	TGTGCCACCAGTGATTTGCGACTAGCGGGGGTCCATGAGCAGTTCTTC	CATSDLRLAGVHEQFF
.	.	11	TRBV29-1	TRBJ2-5	TGCAGCGTCCTGAGGGGGGAGACCCAGTACTTC	CSVLRGETQYF
.	.	12	TRBV14	TRBJ2-2	TGTGCCAGCAGCCAAGCCACCGGGGAGCTGTTTTTT	CASSQATGELFF
.	.	15	TRBV5-6	TRBJ1-2	TGTGCCAGCAGCTTGGATGCGGGGGCGAGGGATGGCTACACCTTC	CASSLDAGARDGYTF
.	.	14	TRBV24-1	TRBJ2-5	TGTGCCACCAGTGATGATAAAAGAGAAGAGACCCAGTACTTC	CATSDDKREETQYF
.	TRBD2	19	TRBV7-2	TRBJ2-1	TGTGCCAGCAGCTTAGCAGGGCCCTTACTAGCGGGCCCCTACAATGAGCAGTTCTTC	CASSLAGPLLAGPYNEQFF
.	.	14	TRBV14	TRBJ1-4	TGTGCCAGCAGCCAGCTGGGACGTGATGAAAAACTGTTTTTT	CASSQLGRDEKLFF
.	TRBD1	14	TRBV10-3	TRBJ1-6	TGTGCCATCAGCACCGGGACAGGGAATTCACCCCTCCACTTT	CAISTGTGNSPLHF
.	TRBD1	13	TRBV6-5	TRBJ1-2	TGTGCCAGCAGTTACCGAGACAGGGTGGGCTACACCTTC	CASSYRDRVGYTF